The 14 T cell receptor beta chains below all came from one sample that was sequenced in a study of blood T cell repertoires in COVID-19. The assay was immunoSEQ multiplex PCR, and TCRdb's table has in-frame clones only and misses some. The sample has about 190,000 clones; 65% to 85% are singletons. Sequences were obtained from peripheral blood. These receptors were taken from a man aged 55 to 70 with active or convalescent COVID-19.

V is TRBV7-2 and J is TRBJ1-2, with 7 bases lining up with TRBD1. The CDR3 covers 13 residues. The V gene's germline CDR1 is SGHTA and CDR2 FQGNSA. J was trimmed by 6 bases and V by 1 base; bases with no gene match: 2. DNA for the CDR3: TGTGCCAGCAGCTTAGACCAGGGGGATGGCTACACCTTC. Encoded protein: CASSLDQGDGYTF. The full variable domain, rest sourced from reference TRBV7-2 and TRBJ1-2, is GAGVSQSPSNKVTEKGKDVELRCDPISGHTALYWYRQSLGQGLEFLIYFQGNSAPDKSGLPSDRFSAERTGGSVSTLTIQRTQQEDSAVYLCASSLDQGDGYTFGSGTRLTVV.

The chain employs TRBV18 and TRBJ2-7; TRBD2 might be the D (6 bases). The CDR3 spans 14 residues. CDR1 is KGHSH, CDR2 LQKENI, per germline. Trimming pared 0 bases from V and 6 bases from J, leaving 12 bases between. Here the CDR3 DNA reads TGTGCCAGCTCACCACCTAGCGGCCGTACCGAGCAGTACTTC. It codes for CASSPPSGRTEQYF.

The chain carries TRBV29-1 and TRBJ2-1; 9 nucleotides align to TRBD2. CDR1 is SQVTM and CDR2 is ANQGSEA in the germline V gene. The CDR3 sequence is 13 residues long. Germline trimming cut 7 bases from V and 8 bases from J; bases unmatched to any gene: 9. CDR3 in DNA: TGCAGCGCTGCGGGCGGGAGGGCCGATGAGCAGTTCTTC. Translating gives CSAAGGRADEQFF.

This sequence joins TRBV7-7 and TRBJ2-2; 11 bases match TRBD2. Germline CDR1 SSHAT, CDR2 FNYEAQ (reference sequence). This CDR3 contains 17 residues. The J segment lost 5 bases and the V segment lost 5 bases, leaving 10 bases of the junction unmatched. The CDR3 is CASSPLIAGGPTGELFF. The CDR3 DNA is TGTGCCAGCAGCCCACTCATAGCGGGAGGGCCAACCGGGGAGCTGTTTTTT.

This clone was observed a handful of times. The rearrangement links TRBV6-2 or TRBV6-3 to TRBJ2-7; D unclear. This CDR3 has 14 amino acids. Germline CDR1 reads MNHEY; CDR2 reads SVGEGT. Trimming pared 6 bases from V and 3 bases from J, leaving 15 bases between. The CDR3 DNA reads TGTGCCAGCAGCCCTTCTGCGGCTTACTACGAGCAGTACTTC. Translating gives CASSPSAAYYEQYF.

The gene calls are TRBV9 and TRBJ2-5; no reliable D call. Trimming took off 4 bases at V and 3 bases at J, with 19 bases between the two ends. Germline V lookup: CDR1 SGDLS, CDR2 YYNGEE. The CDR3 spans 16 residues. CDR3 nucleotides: TGTGCCAGCAGCCCCCGAGTAGCTGGGTCTGAAGAGACCCAGTACTTC. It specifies CASSPRVAGSEETQYF.

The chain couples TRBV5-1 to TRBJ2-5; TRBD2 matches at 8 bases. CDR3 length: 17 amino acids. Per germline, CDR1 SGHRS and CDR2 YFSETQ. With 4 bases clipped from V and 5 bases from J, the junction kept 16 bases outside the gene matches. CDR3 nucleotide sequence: TGCGCCAGCAGCCCCCTGGGGAGCGGGAGTGGCGTGGAGACCCAGTACTTC. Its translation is CASSPLGSGSGVETQYF.

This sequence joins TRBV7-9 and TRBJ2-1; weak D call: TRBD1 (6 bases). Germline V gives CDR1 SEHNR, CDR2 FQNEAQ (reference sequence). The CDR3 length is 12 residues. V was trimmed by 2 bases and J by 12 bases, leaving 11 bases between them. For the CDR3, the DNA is TGTGCCAGCAGCTTATCAGGGGAGTTGCAGTTCTTC. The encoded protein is CASSLSGELQFF.

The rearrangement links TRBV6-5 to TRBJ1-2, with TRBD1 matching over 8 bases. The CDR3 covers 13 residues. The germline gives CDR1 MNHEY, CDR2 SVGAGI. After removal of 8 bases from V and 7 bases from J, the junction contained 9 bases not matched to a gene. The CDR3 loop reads CASGVPTGAGYTF. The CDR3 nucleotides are TGTGCCAGCGGAGTCCCGACAGGGGCTGGCTACACCTTC.

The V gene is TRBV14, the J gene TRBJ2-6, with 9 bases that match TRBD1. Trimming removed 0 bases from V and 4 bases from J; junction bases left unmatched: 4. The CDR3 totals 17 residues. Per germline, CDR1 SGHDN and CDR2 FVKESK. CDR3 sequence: CASSQETGGSGANVLTF. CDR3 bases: TGTGCCAGCAGCCAAGAAACAGGGGGCTCCGGGGCCAACGTCCTGACTTTC.

The chain's CDR3 is CASSYPWDRGSYGYTF. CDR3 nucleotides: TGTGCCAGCAGTTACCCGTGGGACAGGGGTAGCTATGGCTACACCTTC. The J gene is TRBJ1-2, the V gene TRBV6-2 or TRBV6-3, with 10 bases lining up with TRBD1. CDR1 is MNHEY, CDR2 SVGEGT, per germline. CDR3 size: 16 residues. Losses at the gene ends were 2 bases for V and 4 bases for J; bases not matched to a gene: 7.

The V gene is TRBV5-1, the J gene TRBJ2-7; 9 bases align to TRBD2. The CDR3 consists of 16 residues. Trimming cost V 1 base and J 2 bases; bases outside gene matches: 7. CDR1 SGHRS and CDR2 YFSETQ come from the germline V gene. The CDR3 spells CASSLRLAGSPYEQYF. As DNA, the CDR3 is TGCGCCAGCAGCTTGAGGCTAGCGGGGTCCCCCTACGAGCAGTACTTC.

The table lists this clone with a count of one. The CDR3, as DNA: TGTGCCAGCAGCTTAGGGACTGTTAGCACAGATACGCAGTATTTT. Translating it yields CASSLGTVSTDTQYF. The V gene is TRBV7-8, the J gene TRBJ2-3; the D gene is possibly TRBD2 (5 bases). V was clipped by 1 base and J by 0 bases, with 8 bases between them. Germline V gene lookup returns CDR1 SGHVS and CDR2 FQNEAQ. This CDR3 spans 15 amino acids.

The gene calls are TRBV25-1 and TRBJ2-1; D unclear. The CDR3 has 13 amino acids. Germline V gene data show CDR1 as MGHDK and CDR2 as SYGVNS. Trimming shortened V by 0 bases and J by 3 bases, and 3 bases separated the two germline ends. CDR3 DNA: TGTGCCAGCAGTGAATATCGCTACAATGAGCAGTTCTTC. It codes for CASSEYRYNEQFF.